This TCR beta chain emerged from a study of identical twins. CDR3 length: 13 amino acids. V was shortened by 3 bases and J by 13 bases, with 15 bases between the two germline ends. Germline CDR1 is MNHEY and CDR2 is SVGAGI. One entry per CDR3 protein results from TCRdb running MiXCR on the 5' RACE reads. This table has 400,000 to 500,000 distinct CDR3 sequences, around a sixth appearing once. A few counts support this clonotype. The antigen is unknown. The donors were all healthy and Caucasian. Whole-study results and caveats: Excess sharing between twins was weaker in beta out-of-frame sequences. Within twin pairs, the out-of-frame alpha sequences they shared showed excess low generation probability. Modelling underestimated the level of out-of-frame TCR alpha sharing observed in monozygotic twins.

Material for sequencing was naive T cells sorted from blood. The chain uses TRBV6-5 and TRBJ1-4; tentatively, D is TRBD1 (5 bases). The receptor was isolated from a man in his fifties in good health. For the CDR3, the DNA is TGTGCCAGCAGTTATCAGGGCCCAGCGGGACTGTTTTTT. This encodes CASSYQGPAGLFF.